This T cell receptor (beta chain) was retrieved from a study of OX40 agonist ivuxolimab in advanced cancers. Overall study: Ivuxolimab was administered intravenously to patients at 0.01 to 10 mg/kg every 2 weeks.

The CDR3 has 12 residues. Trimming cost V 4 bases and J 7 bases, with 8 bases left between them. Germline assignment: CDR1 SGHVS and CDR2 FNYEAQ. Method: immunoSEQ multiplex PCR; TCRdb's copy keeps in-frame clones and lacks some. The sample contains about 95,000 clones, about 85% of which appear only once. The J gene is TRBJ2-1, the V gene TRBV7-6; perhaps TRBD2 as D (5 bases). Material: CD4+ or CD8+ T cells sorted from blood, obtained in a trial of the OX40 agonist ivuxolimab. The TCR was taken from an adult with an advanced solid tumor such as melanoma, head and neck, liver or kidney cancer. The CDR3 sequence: CASSSGKNEQFF. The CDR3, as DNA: TGTGCCAGCAGCTCGGGAAAAAATGAGCAGTTCTTC. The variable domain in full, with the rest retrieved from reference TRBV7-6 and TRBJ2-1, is GAGVSQSPRYKVTKRGQDVALRCDPISGHVSLYWYRQALGQGPEFLTYFNYEAQQDKSGLPNDRFSAERPEGSISTLTIQRTEQRDSAMYRCASSSGKNEQFFGPGTRLTVL.